The table lists the clone carrying this T cell receptor (beta chain) with many counts. Its specificity is unknown. The study included ophthalmopathy patients with Clinical Activity Score at least 3, NOSPECS grade at least 4 and duration under 3 months. This sample stems from a study of T cells in Graves' hyperthyroidism and ophthalmopathy. Study-wide context: Once the initial diagnosis was made, peripheral blood was obtained before any treatment.

Whole-study results and caveats: A 13 V-J model separated ophthalmopathy from stable hyperthyroidism.

Amplified regions were TCR beta CDR3 sequences from RNA transcripts. TCR CDR3 regions were first amplified by RT-PCR with HTBI primers. TCRdb fed the multiplex PCR reads into MiXCR, producing one record per CDR3 protein. The sample contains over 500,000 distinct CDR3 sequences, roughly a sixth of which appear only once. The source material was blood. The TCR comes from a woman younger than 35 with Graves' ophthalmopathy.

The CDR3, as DNA: TGTGCCAGCGTGGCCGTCATCATGAACACTGAAGCTTTCTTT. Translated: CASVAVIMNTEAFF. The chain is built from TRBV28 and TRBJ1-1; no definite D call. The germline V gene encodes CDR1 MDHEN and CDR2 SYDVKM. The V end was cut by 8 bases, the J end by 0 bases, with 13 bases between. This CDR3 spans 14 amino acids.